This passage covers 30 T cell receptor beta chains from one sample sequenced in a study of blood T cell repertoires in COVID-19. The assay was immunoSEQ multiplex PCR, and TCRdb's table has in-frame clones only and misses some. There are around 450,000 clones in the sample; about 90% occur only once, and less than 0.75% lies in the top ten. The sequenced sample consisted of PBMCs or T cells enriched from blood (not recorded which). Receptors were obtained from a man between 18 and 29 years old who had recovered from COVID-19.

Written as DNA, the CDR3 is TGTGCCAGCAACCGGGGAACGGGCTCCTACAATGAGCAGTTCTTC. The encoded protein is CASNRGTGSYNEQFF. This chain connects TRBV6-5 to TRBJ2-1; D is perhaps TRBD2 (5 bases). This CDR3 spans 15 amino acids. Germline CDR1 reads MNHEY; CDR2 reads SVGAGI. V lost 7 bases and J lost 0, with 13 bases in between.

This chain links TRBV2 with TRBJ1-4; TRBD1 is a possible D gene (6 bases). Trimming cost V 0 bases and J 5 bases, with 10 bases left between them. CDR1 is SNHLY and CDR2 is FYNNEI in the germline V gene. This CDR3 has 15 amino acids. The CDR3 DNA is TGTGCCAGCAGTGAAGCTGGACAGCCCAATGAAAAACTGTTTTTT. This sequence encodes CASSEAGQPNEKLFF.

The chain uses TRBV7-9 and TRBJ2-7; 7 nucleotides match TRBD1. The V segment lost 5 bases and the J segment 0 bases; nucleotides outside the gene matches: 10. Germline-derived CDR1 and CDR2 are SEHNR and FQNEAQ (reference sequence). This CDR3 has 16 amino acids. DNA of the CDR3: TGTGCCAGCAGCCCGGTGACAGGGATTCGCTCCTACGAGCAGTACTTC. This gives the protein CASSPVTGIRSYEQYF.

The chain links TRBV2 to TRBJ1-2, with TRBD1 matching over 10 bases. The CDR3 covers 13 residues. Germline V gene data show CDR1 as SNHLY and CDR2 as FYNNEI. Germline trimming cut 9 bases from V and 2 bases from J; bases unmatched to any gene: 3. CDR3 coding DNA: TGTGCCAGATTGGACAGGGGGAACTATGGCTACACCTTC. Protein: CARLDRGNYGYTF.

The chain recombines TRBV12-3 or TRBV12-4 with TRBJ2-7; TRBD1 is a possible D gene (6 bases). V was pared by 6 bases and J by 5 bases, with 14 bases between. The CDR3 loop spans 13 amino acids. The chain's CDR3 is CASSDNRAHEQYF. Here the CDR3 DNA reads TGTGCCAGCAGCGACAACAGGGCTCACGAGCAGTACTTC.

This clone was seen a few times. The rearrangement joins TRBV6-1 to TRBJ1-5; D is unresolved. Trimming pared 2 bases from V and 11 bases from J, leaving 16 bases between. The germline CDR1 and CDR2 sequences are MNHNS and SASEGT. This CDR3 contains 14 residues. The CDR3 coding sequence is TGTGCCAGCAGTGAACGGAGGGCGACAATGACCCAGCATTTT. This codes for CASSERRATMTQHF.

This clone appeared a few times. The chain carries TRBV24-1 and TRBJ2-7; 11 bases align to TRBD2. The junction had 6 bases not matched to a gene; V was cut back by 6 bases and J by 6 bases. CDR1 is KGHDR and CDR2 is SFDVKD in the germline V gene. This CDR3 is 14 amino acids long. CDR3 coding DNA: TGTGCCACCAGTCCTAGCGGGAGGTGGAGCGAGCAGTACTTC. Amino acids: CATSPSGRWSEQYF.

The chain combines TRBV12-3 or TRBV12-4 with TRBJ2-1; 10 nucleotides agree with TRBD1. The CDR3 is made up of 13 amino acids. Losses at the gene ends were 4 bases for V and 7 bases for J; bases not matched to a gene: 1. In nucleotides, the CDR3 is TGTGCCAGCAGTTGGACAGGGGGAAATGAGCAGTTCTTC. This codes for CASSWTGGNEQFF.

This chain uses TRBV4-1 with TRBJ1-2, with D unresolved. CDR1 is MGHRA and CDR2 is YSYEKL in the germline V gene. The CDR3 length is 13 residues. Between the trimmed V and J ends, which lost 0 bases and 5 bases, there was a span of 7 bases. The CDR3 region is CASSQDPEYGYTF. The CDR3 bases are TGCGCCAGCAGCCAAGACCCCGAGTATGGCTACACCTTC.

The DNA of the CDR3 is TGTGCCAGCAGTTTAGGGGGGGCGCCGAACACTGAAGCTTTCTTT. It specifies CASSLGGAPNTEAFF. V usage is TRBV28 and J usage is TRBJ1-1; tentatively, D is TRBD1 (6 bases). The CDR3 totals 15 residues. Deletions cut 2 bases from V and 1 base from J, with 11 bases between. Germline CDR1 and CDR2: MDHEN and SYDVKM. The full variable domain, its missing parts supplied by reference TRBV28 and TRBJ1-1, is DVKVTQSSRYLVKRTGEKVFLECVQDMDHENMFWYRQDPGLGLRLIYFSYDVKMKEKGDIPEGYSVSREKKERFSLILESASTNQTSMYLCASSLGGAPNTEAFFGQGTRLTVV.

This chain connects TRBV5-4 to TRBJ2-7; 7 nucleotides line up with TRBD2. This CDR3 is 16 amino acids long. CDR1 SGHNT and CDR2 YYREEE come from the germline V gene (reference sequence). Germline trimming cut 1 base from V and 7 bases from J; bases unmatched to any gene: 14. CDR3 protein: CASSLMSSGTRIEQYF. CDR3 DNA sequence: TGTGCCAGCAGCTTGATGTCTAGCGGAACGAGGATTGAGCAGTACTTC. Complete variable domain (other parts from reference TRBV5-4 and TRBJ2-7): ETGVTQSPTHLIKTRGQQVTLRCSSQSGHNTVSWYQQALGQGPQFIFQYYREEENGRGNFPPRFSGLQFPNYSSELNVNALELDDSALYLCASSLMSSGTRIEQYFGPGTRLTVT.

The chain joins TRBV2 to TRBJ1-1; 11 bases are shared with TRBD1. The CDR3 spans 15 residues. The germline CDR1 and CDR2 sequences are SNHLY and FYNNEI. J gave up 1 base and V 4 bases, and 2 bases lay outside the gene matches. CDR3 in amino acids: CASSADRGPNTEAFF. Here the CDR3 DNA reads TGTGCCAGCAGTGCGGACAGGGGGCCGAACACTGAAGCTTTCTTT.

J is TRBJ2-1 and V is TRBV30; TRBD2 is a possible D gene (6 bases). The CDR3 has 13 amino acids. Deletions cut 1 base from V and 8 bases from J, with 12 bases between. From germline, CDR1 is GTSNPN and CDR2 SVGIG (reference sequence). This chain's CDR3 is CAWSAVAVDEQFF. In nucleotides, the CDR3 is TGTGCCTGGAGTGCGGTAGCGGTGGATGAGCAGTTCTTC. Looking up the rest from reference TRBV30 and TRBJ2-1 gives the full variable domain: SQTIHQWPATLVQPVGSPLSLECTVEGTSNPNLYWYRQAAGRGLQLLFYSVGIGQISSEVPQNLSASRPQDRQFILSSKKLLLSDSGFYLCAWSAVAVDEQFFGPGTRLTVL.

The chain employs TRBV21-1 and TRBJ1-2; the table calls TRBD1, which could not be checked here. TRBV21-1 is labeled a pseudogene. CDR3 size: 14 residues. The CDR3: CASSVHRGVEGYTF. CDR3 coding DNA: TGTGCCAGCAGCGTCCACAGGGGCGTGGAAGGCTACACCTTC.

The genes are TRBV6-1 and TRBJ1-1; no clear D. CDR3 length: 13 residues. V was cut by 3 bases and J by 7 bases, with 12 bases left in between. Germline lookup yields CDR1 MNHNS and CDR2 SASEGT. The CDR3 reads CASSEGSAFEAFF. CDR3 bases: TGTGCCAGCAGTGAGGGTAGCGCCTTTGAAGCTTTCTTT.

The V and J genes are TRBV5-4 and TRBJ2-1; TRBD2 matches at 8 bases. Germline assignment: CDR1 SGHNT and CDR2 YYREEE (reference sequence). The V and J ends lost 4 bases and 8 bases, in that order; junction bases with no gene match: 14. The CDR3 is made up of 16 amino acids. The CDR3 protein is CASSPQAGVPMDEQFF. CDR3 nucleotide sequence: TGTGCCAGCAGCCCCCAAGCGGGAGTCCCTATGGATGAGCAGTTCTTC.

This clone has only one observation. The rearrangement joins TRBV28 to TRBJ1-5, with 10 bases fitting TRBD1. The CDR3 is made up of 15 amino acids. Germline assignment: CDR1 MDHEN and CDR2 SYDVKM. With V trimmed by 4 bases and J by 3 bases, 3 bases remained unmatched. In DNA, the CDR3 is TGTGCCAGCAGTTCCGGGACAGGGGTCAATCAGCCCCAGCATTTT. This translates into CASSSGTGVNQPQHF.

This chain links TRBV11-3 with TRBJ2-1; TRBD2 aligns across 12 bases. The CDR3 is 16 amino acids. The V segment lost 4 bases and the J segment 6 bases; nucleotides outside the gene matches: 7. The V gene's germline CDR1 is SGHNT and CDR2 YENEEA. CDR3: CASSSSGLAGSNEQFF. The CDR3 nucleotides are TGTGCCAGCAGCTCCTCTGGACTAGCGGGAAGCAATGAGCAGTTCTTC.

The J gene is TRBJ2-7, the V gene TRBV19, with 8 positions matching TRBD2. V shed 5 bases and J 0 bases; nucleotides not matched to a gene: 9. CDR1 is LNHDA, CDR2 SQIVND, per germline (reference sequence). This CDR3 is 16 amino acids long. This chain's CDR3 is CASSERSGGLSYEQYF. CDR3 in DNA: TGTGCCAGTAGTGAAAGGAGCGGGGGCCTCTCCTACGAGCAGTACTTC. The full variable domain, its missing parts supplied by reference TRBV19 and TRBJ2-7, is DGGITQSPKYLFRKEGQNVTLSCEQNLNHDAMYWYRQDPGQGLRLIYYSQIVNDFQKGDIAEGYSVSREKKESFPLTVTSAQKNPTAFYLCASSERSGGLSYEQYFGPGTRLTVT.

In nucleotides, the CDR3 is TGTGCCAGCAGCCAGAATCCTACAGGGACCTACGAGCAGTACTTC. Translation gives CASSQNPTGTYEQYF. The chain joins TRBV4-2 to TRBJ2-7; perhaps TRBD1 as D (6 bases). This CDR3 is 15 amino acids long. Germline V gene data show CDR1 as LGHNA and CDR2 as YNFKEQ. The V end was cut by 3 bases, the J end by 2 bases, with 14 bases between.

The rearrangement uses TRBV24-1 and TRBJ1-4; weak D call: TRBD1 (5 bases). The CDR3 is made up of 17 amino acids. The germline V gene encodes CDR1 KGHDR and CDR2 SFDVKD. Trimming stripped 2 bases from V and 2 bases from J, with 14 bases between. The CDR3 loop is CATSDSAGRTTNEKLFF. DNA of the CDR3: TGTGCCACCAGTGATTCGGCAGGGCGGACCACTAATGAAAAACTGTTTTTT.

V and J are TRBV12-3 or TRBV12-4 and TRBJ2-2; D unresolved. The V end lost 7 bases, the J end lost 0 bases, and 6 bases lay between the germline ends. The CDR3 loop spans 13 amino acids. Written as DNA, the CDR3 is TGTGCCAGCACCCCATCGAACACCGGGGAGCTGTTTTTT. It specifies CASTPSNTGELFF.

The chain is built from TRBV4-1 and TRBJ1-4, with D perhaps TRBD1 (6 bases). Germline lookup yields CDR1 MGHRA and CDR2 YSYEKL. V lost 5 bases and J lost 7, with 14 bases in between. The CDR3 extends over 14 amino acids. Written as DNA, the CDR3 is TGCGCCAGCAGCGTTGGGGGCTTAGGTGAAAAACTGTTTTTT. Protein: CASSVGGLGEKLFF.

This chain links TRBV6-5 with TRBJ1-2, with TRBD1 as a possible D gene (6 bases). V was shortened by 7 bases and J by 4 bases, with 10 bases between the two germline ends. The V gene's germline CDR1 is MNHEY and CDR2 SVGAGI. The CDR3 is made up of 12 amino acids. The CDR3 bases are TGTGCCAGCAATCAGGGGTTCTATGGCTACACCTTC. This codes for CASNQGFYGYTF.

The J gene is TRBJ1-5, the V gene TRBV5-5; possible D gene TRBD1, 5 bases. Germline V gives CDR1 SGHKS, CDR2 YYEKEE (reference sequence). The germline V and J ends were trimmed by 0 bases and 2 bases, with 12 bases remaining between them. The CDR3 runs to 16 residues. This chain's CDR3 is CASSLARAQGNQPQHF. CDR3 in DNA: TGTGCCAGCAGCTTGGCCAGGGCCCAGGGCAATCAGCCCCAGCATTTT.

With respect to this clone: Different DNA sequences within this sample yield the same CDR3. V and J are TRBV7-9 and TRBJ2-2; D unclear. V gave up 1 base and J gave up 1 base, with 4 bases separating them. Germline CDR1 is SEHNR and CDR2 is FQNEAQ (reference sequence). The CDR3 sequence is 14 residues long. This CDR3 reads CASSLDRNTGELFF. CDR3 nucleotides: TGTGCCAGCAGCTTAGACAGGAACACCGGGGAGCTGTTTTTT.

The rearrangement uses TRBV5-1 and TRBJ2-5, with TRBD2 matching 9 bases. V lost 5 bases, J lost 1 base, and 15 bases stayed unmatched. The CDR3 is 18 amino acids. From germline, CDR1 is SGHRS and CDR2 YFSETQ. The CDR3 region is CASSPGPLAGRTQETQYF. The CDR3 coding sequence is TGCGCCAGCAGTCCGGGCCCCCTAGCGGGGAGAACCCAAGAGACCCAGTACTTC. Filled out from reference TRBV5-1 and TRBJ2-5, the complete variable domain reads KAGVTQTPRYLIKTRGQQVTLSCSPISGHRSVSWYQQTPGQGLQFLFEYFSETQRNKGNFPGRFSGRQFSNSRSEMNVSTLELGDSALYLCASSPGPLAGRTQETQYFGPGTRLLVL.

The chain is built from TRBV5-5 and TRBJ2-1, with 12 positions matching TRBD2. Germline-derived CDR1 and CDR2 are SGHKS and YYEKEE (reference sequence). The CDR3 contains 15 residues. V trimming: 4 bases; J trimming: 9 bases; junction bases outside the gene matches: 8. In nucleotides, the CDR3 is TGTGCCAGCAGCCTACTAGCGGGAGGTGGTAGTGAGCAGTTCTTC. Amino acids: CASSLLAGGGSEQFF.

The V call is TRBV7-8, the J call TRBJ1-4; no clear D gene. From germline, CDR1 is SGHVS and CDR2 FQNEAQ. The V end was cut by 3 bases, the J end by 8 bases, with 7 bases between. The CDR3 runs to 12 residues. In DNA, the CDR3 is TGTGCCAGCAGCTTCGAGCGCGAAAAACTGTTTTTT. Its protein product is CASSFEREKLFF.

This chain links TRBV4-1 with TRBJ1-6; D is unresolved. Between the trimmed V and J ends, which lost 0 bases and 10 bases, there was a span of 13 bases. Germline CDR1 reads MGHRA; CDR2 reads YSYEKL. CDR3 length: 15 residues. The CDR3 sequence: CASSQDSTGKSPLHF. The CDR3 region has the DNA TGCGCCAGCAGCCAAGATTCGACGGGGAAGTCACCCCTCCACTTT.